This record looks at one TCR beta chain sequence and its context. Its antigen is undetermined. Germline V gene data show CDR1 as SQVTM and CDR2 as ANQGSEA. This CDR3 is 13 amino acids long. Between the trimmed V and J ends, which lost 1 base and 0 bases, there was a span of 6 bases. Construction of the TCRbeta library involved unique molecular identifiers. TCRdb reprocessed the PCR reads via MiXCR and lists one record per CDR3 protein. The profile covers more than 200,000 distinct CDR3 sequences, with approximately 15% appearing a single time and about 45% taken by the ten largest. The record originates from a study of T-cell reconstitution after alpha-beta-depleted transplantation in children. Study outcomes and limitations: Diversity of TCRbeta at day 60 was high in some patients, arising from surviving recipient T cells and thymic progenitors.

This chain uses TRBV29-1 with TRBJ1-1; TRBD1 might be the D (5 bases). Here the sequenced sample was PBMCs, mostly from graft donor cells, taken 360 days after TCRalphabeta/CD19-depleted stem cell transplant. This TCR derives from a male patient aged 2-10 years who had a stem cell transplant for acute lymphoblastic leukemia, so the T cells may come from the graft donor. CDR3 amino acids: CSVEGTLNTEAFF. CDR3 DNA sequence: TGCAGCGTTGAAGGGACACTGAACACTGAAGCTTTCTTT.